These 27 T cell receptor beta chains came from one sample sequenced in a study of shared clonotypes between healthy human individuals. The protocol was immunoSEQ multiplex PCR, while the TCRdb copy is restricted to in-frame clones and leaves out a portion. The sample holds 2,500,000 or so clones, over 85% seen once. The sequenced sample was naive CD4+ T cells from PBMCs. Specified subset: CD45RA+ positively selected. Receptors originate from a man younger than 35 in good health. Some clones in this sample may be carry-over from other donors' samples.

In the case of this clone: The junction does not match germline at one end; this may be a read error. Within the sample, other DNA sequences also encode this same CDR3. CDR3 residues: CASSLDTGELFF. The DNA for the CDR3 is TGTGCCAGCAGCCTAGACACCGGGGAGCTGTTTTTT. The chain combines TRBV11-3 with TRBJ2-2; no clear D gene. The CDR3 spans 12 residues. In germline, CDR1 is SGHNT, CDR2 YENEEA.

The V gene is TRBV11-3, the J gene TRBJ1-1, with D possibly being TRBD1 (6 bases). With 2 bases removed from V and 5 bases from J, the gap between germline ends came to 12 bases. This CDR3 comprises 14 residues. CDR1 is SGHNT and CDR2 is YENEEA in the germline V gene. CDR3 residues: CASSLPGAGTEAFF. As DNA, the CDR3 is TGTGCCAGCAGCTTACCAGGGGCCGGTACTGAAGCTTTCTTT. Full variable domain (missing parts from reference TRBV11-3 and TRBJ1-1): EAGVVQSPRYKIIEKKQPVAFWCNPISGHNTLYWYLQNLGQGPELLIRYENEEAVDDSQLPKDRFSAERLKGVDSTLKIQPAELGDSAVYLCASSLPGAGTEAFFGQGTRLTVV.

As for this clone: Other DNA sequences from this sample encode an identical CDR3 as well. The chain links TRBV5-1 to TRBJ1-2, with D tentatively TRBD1 (5 bases). CDR3 size: 13 residues. V was trimmed by 0 bases and J by 2 bases, leaving 5 bases between them. CDR1 is SGHRS and CDR2 is YFSETQ in the germline V gene. The CDR3 spells CASSLAGNYGYTF. The CDR3 nucleotides are TGCGCCAGCAGCTTGGCAGGGAACTATGGCTACACCTTC.

This clone has just a few counts. The identical CDR3 is also encoded by other nucleotide sequences in the sample. The chain employs TRBV28 and TRBJ2-5; D is uncertain. The CDR3 runs to 11 residues. Germline values: CDR1 MDHEN, CDR2 SYDVKM. V lost 5 bases, J lost 2 bases, and 3 bases lay in between. This CDR3 reads CASSLQETQYF. CDR3 in DNA: TGTGCCAGCAGTCTACAAGAGACCCAGTACTTC.

The chain combines TRBV5-1 with TRBJ1-6; D remains ambiguous. V was pared by 1 base and J by 7 bases, with 12 bases between. Looked up from germline, CDR1 is SGHRS and CDR2 is YFSETQ. The length of the CDR3 is 15 residues. The CDR3 DNA reads TGCGCCAGCAGCTTGACGGCCTTGGGGAATTCACCCCTCCACTTT. This sequence encodes CASSLTALGNSPLHF.

The V call is TRBV2, the J call TRBJ2-6, with unresolved D. This CDR3 region has 17 residues. Deletions cut 7 bases from V and 3 bases from J, with 19 bases between. Germline CDR1 and CDR2: SNHLY and FYNNEI. The CDR3 nucleotides are TGTGCCAGCAAGGCAGGCGCAACCCTCTTTGGGGCCAACGTCCTGACTTTC. It translates to CASKAGATLFGANVLTF.

This chain's CDR3 is CASSSPDRGNQPQHF. The CDR3, as DNA: TGTGCCAGCAGTAGCCCCGACAGGGGGAATCAGCCCCAGCATTTT. The rearrangement uses TRBV6-1 and TRBJ1-5; 9 nucleotides match TRBD1. After removal of 5 bases from V and 4 bases from J, the junction contained 6 bases not matched to a gene. The CDR3 runs 15 residues. Germline CDR1 is MNHNS and CDR2 is SASEGT.

The CDR3 loop is CASSPLVGRLRDLTYEQYF. Written as DNA, the CDR3 is TGTGCCAGTAGTCCCCTCGTGGGCAGGCTAAGGGACCTCACCTACGAGCAGTACTTC. The rearrangement links TRBV19 to TRBJ2-7; D may match TRBD1 or TRBD2 (5 bases each). Trimming left V 5 bases short and J 2 bases short, with 28 bases between. The CDR3 totals 19 residues. The germline V gene has CDR1 LNHDA and CDR2 SQIVND (reference sequence).

This chain links TRBV4-1 with TRBJ2-5, with D maybe TRBD1 (7 bases). The CDR3 loop spans 18 amino acids. Trimming removed 0 bases at V and 9 bases at J, with 26 bases between. Germline V gene data show CDR1 as MGHRA and CDR2 as YSYEKL. Here the CDR3 DNA reads TGCGCCAGCAGCCAAGAGATTCGAGCAGGGGGGTTACGGGTGGCCCAGTACTTC. Its protein product is CASSQEIRAGGLRVAQYF.

The chain employs TRBV11-3 and TRBJ2-5; a weak D match, TRBD1 (5 bases). This CDR3 is 13 amino acids long. CDR1 and CDR2 from the germline V gene are SGHNT and YENEEA. With 4 bases removed from V and 5 bases from J, the gap between germline ends came to 11 bases. In DNA, the CDR3 is TGTGCCAGCAGCTCGGACCCAGGGGAGACCCAGTACTTC. Protein: CASSSDPGETQYF. Together with reference TRBV11-3 and TRBJ2-5, the CDR3 gives the full variable domain: EAGVVQSPRYKIIEKKQPVAFWCNPISGHNTLYWYLQNLGQGPELLIRYENEEAVDDSQLPKDRFSAERLKGVDSTLKIQPAELGDSAVYLCASSSDPGETQYFGPGTRLLVL.

The chain combines TRBV7-2 with TRBJ2-5; D gene unclear. The CDR3 covers 11 residues. Looked up from germline, CDR1 is SGHTA and CDR2 is FQGNSA. Trimming stripped 5 bases from V and 5 bases from J, with 6 bases between. CDR3 DNA: TGTGCCAGCAGCGAAAGGGAGACCCAGTACTTC. Its protein is CASSERETQYF.

The chain uses TRBV7-8 and TRBJ2-7, with D possibly TRBD1 on 7 matching bases. CDR1 and CDR2 (germline): SGHVS, FQNEAQ. This CDR3 has 18 residues. V lost 2 bases and J lost 2, with 22 bases in between. This chain's CDR3 is CASSLSMLATGLTYEQYF. The CDR3 bases are TGTGCCAGCAGCTTATCGATGCTAGCGACAGGGTTAACCTACGAGCAGTACTTC.

The chain couples TRBV19 to TRBJ2-2; D unresolved. Trimming cost V 7 bases and J 1 base, with 22 bases left between them. Germline V gene sequence: CDR1 LNHDA, CDR2 SQIVND (reference sequence). CDR3 length equals 18 residues. The CDR3 spells CASTTSSRTFGNTGELFF. CDR3 nucleotide sequence: TGTGCCAGTACCACCAGTTCACGAACATTCGGGAACACCGGGGAGCTGTTTTTT.

The rearrangement joins TRBV7-9 to TRBJ1-1, with 9 bases identical to TRBD1. CDR1 and CDR2 from the germline V gene are SEHNR and FQNEAQ (reference sequence). The junction had 2 bases not matched to a gene; V was cut back by 1 base and J by 2 bases. The CDR3 loop spans 15 amino acids. The chain's CDR3 is CASSLEDRGNTEAFF. The CDR3 nucleotides are TGTGCCAGCAGCTTAGAGGACAGGGGAAACACTGAAGCTTTCTTT.

In nucleotides, the CDR3 is TGTGCCAGCAGCTTTACCACAGGGACTGAAAAACTGTTTTTT. It codes for CASSFTTGTEKLFF. This chain links TRBV7-9 with TRBJ1-4; possible D gene TRBD1, 6 bases. V gave up 3 bases and J gave up 7 bases, with 12 bases separating them. CDR3 length: 14 residues. Germline CDR1 SEHNR, CDR2 FQNEAQ (reference sequence).

Details on this clone: This sample also contains other DNA sequences that code for the same CDR3. The CDR3 region is CASRNTDTQYF. In DNA, the CDR3 is TGTGCCAGCCGCAACACAGATACGCAGTATTTT. V is TRBV6-5 and J is TRBJ2-3; no clear D gene. Looked up from germline, CDR1 is MNHEY and CDR2 is SVGAGI. The length of the CDR3 is 11 residues. V lost 8 bases and J lost 2, with 5 bases in between.

The V call is TRBV5-1, the J call TRBJ2-3; 9 bases align to TRBD2. The CDR3 length is 19 residues. V shed 4 bases and J 4 bases; nucleotides not matched to a gene: 19. The germline V gene has CDR1 SGHRS and CDR2 YFSETQ. CDR3 amino acids: CASSRKDFAGGPGPDTQYF. The CDR3 nucleotides read TGCGCCAGCAGCCGGAAGGACTTCGCGGGAGGGCCAGGTCCAGATACGCAGTATTTT.

V gene TRBV7-2 combines with J gene TRBJ2-3, with TRBD2 matching over 8 bases. Unmatched junction bases numbered 6, after V lost 5 bases and J lost 2 bases. This CDR3 comprises 15 residues. CDR1 SGHTA and CDR2 FQGNSA come from the germline V gene. The CDR3 is CASSRWTSFTDTQYF. The DNA of the CDR3 is TGTGCCAGCAGCCGGTGGACTAGCTTCACAGATACGCAGTATTTT. The whole variable domain, remainder taken from reference TRBV7-2 and TRBJ2-3, is GAGVSQSPSNKVTEKGKDVELRCDPISGHTALYWYRQSLGQGLEFLIYFQGNSAPDKSGLPSDRFSAERTGGSVSTLTIQRTQQEDSAVYLCASSRWTSFTDTQYFGPGTRLTVL.

DNA of the CDR3: TGTGCCAGCAGCGTAGCAGCGTTTGAGACCCAGTACTTC. This sequence encodes CASSVAAFETQYF. The chain is built from TRBV9 and TRBJ2-5; D gene uncertain. Germline V gene data show CDR1 as SGDLS and CDR2 as YYNGEE. The CDR3 spans 13 residues. The V end lost 0 bases, the J end lost 5 bases, and 8 bases lay between the germline ends.

The table lists this clone with a count of one. The chain couples TRBV27 to TRBJ2-4, with D possibly TRBD2 on 6 matching bases. The CDR3 covers 14 residues. V dropped 6 bases and J dropped 1 base, with 10 bases sitting between them. The germline CDR1 and CDR2 sequences are MNHEY and SMNVEV (reference sequence). CDR3 DNA: TGTGCCAGCAGCCCTGGGGGGGCCAAAAACATTCAGTACTTC. Translated, it gives CASSPGGAKNIQYF.

The J gene is TRBJ2-2, the V gene TRBV4-3; D gene unclear. Trimming took off 1 base at V and 0 bases at J, with 9 bases between the two ends. Per germline, CDR1 LGHNA and CDR2 YSLEER. There are 16 residues in the CDR3. CDR3 in DNA: TGCGCCAGCAGCCAAGGCCGGAGCGCGAACACCGGGGAGCTGTTTTTT. It translates to CASSQGRSANTGELFF.

The chain is built from TRBV5-1 and TRBJ1-5, with 9 bases fitting TRBD1. The CDR3 has 18 amino acids. The junction had 13 bases not matched to a gene; V was cut back by 4 bases and J by 2 bases. The germline V gene has CDR1 SGHRS and CDR2 YFSETQ. The chain's CDR3 is CASSRWALGQGGNQPQHF. The CDR3 DNA is TGCGCCAGCAGCCGCTGGGCCCTGGGACAGGGCGGCAATCAGCCCCAGCATTTT.

Regarding this clone: The identical CDR3 is also encoded by other nucleotide sequences in the sample. This sequence joins TRBV7-9 and TRBJ2-1; 7 bases match TRBD1. CDR3 length equals 16 residues. The germline gives CDR1 SEHNR, CDR2 FQNEAQ (reference sequence). V was pared by 0 bases and J by 2 bases, with 4 bases of the junction left unmatched. The DNA for the CDR3 is TGTGCCAGCAGCTTAGCCACAGGGGTAACCTACAATGAGCAGTTCTTC. It specifies CASSLATGVTYNEQFF.

Details on this clone: This same CDR3 is encoded by further DNA sequences in the sample. V and J are TRBV7-2 and TRBJ1-1; 11 bases align to TRBD1. J gave up 4 bases and V 5 bases, and 3 bases lay outside the gene matches. The CDR3 has 14 amino acids. Germline CDR1 SGHTA, CDR2 FQGNSA. The CDR3 protein is CASSPGTGGTEAFF. CDR3 nucleotide sequence: TGTGCCAGCAGCCCAGGGACAGGGGGCACTGAAGCTTTCTTT.

The chain couples TRBV6-6 to TRBJ1-5; 7 bases map to TRBD1. CDR3 length: 14 amino acids. Looked up from germline, CDR1 is MNHNY and CDR2 is SVGAGI (reference sequence). The junction had 8 bases not matched to a gene; V was cut back by 5 bases and J by 7 bases. The CDR3 DNA reads as TGTGCCAGCAGTGACAGGGAGATCTACCAGCCCCAGCATTTT. Protein product: CASSDREIYQPQHF.

The rearrangement joins TRBV7-9 to TRBJ2-5, with a possible D match to TRBD2 (5 bases). Germline loops: CDR1 SEHNR, CDR2 FQNEAQ (reference sequence). Deletions cut 0 bases from V and 9 bases from J, with 17 bases between. The CDR3 totals 15 residues. The CDR3 sequence: CASSLAAGPTEAQYF. CDR3 in DNA: TGTGCCAGCAGCTTAGCAGCCGGCCCGACGGAGGCCCAGTACTTC. The complete variable domain, with remaining parts taken from reference TRBV7-9 and TRBJ2-5, reads DTGVSQNPRHKITKRGQNVTFRCDPISEHNRLYWYRQTLGQGPEFLTYFQNEAQLEKSRLLSDRFSAERPKGSFSTLEIQRTEQGDSAMYLCASSLAAGPTEAQYFGPGTRLLVL.

With respect to this clone: Other DNA variants within this sample encode the same CDR3. The chain employs TRBV2 and TRBJ1-3; D remains ambiguous. From germline, CDR1 is SNHLY and CDR2 FYNNEI. The CDR3 sequence is 12 residues long. Trimming cost V 4 bases and J 4 bases, with 5 bases left between them. DNA for the CDR3: TGTGCCAGCAGTGGCGGGGGAAACACCATATATTTT. Amino acids: CASSGGGNTIYF.